This TCR beta chain originates from a study of blood T cell repertoires in COVID-19. As processed by the authors: Estimated nucleated cell counts came from reference gene primer amplification. Only in-frame clones appear in the TCRdb table, and some are missing; sequencing was by immunoSEQ multiplex PCR. V, J and clone size are those of that table, while D and trimming were read from the DNA. The table records about 58,000 clones, 80% to 90% of them present only once. Between the trimmed V and J ends, which lost 0 bases and 3 bases, there was a span of 10 bases. CDR3 length: 14 amino acids. CDR1 and CDR2 (germline): SGHDT, YYEEEE.

The chain recombines TRBV5-6 with TRBJ2-7; tentatively, D is TRBD1 (5 bases). The sample comprised peripheral blood. The source is a woman between 65 and 79 years old with active COVID-19. CDR3 in DNA: TGTGCCAGCAGCTTGGGACTGGGGCACTACGAGCAGTACTTC. It is translated as CASSLGLGHYEQYF.